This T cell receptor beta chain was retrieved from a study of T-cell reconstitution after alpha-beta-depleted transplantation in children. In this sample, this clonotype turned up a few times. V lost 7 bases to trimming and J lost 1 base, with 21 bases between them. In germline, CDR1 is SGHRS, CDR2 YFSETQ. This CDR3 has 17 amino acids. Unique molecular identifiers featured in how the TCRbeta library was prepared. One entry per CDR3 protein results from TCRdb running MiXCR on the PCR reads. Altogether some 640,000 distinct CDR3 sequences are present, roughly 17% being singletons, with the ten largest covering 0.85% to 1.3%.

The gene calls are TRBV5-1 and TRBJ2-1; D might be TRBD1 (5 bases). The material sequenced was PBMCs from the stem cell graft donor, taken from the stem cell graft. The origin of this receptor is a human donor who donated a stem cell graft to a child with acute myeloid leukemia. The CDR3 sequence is CASYQGFRAGSYNEQFF. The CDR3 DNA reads TGCGCCAGCTATCAGGGCTTTCGGGCCGGATCCTACAATGAGCAGTTCTTC.